The rows below give T cell receptor beta chains drawn from one sample of a study of spatial heterogeneity in lung cancer. TCRdb itself ran the 5' RACE reads through MiXCR, one entry per CDR3 protein. The data hold tens of thousands of distinct CDR3 sequences, with roughly an eighth observed a single time. The sequences come from PBMCs, collected at surgery. All receptors derive from a male donor with early-stage non-small cell lung cancer. The CDR3 runs from the conserved cysteine through the conserved F or W. A D gene is named only where the DNA matches it firmly. Some rows have no size entry. The others give once, few or many, or a class for an expanded clone.

cdr3_nt: TGCAGCGTTGATACCGGGACTAGCAGGAATGAGCAGTTCTTC
cdr3_aa: CSVDTGTSRNEQFF
clone_size: many
j_call: TRBJ2-1
cdr3_length: 14
d_call: TRBD2
v_call: TRBV29-1

cdr3_nt: TGCGCCAGCAGCTTGGATCAGGCCACCACCGGGGAGCTGTTTTTT
cdr3_aa: CASSLDQATTGELFF
clone_size: .
j_call: TRBJ2-2
cdr3_length: 15
d_call: .
v_call: TRBV5-1

cdr3_nt: TGTGCCAGCAGCTCCGGCGGGGGGATTCAAGAGACCCAGTACTTC
cdr3_aa: CASSSGGGIQETQYF
clone_size: .
j_call: TRBJ2-5
cdr3_length: 15
d_call: TRBD2
v_call: TRBV7-2

cdr3_nt: TGTGCCAGCGGCGGGGGACAGGGAGGAACAGATACGCAGTATTTT
cdr3_aa: CASGGGQGGTDTQYF
clone_size: .
j_call: TRBJ2-3
cdr3_length: 15
d_call: TRBD1
v_call: TRBV7-9

cdr3_nt: TGCAGTGCTAGAGATCCTGCTAGCGCCCGAGGCGTCCCAGATACGCAGTATTTT
cdr3_aa: CSARDPASARGVPDTQYF
clone_size: few
j_call: TRBJ2-3
cdr3_length: 18
d_call: .
v_call: TRBV20-1

cdr3_nt: TGTGCCAGCAGCACTGGACAGGGAGAAAAACTGTTTTTT
cdr3_aa: CASSTGQGEKLFF
clone_size: many
j_call: TRBJ1-4
cdr3_length: 13
d_call: TRBD1
v_call: TRBV7-2

cdr3_nt: TGTGCCAGCCTGCCGGGACAGGCAACATCGGGCTACACCTTC
cdr3_aa: CASLPGQATSGYTF
clone_size: many
j_call: TRBJ1-2
cdr3_length: 14
d_call: TRBD1
v_call: TRBV19

cdr3_nt: TGTGCCAGCAGTCCCAGCGAGTGGGTACAAGAGACCCAGTACTTC
cdr3_aa: CASSPSEWVQETQYF
clone_size: few
j_call: TRBJ2-5
cdr3_length: 15
d_call: .
v_call: TRBV12-3/TRBV12-4

cdr3_nt: TGTGCCAGCAGCTTCCGGAGCTCTGGGGCCAACGTCCTGACTTTC
cdr3_aa: CASSFRSSGANVLTF
clone_size: few
j_call: TRBJ2-6
cdr3_length: 15
d_call: .
v_call: TRBV7-6

cdr3_nt: TGTGCCACCAGTGATTTAAGGCCAGGGAATCAGCCCCAGCATTTT
cdr3_aa: CATSDLRPGNQPQHF
clone_size: few
j_call: TRBJ1-5
cdr3_length: 15
d_call: .
v_call: TRBV24-1

cdr3_nt: TGTGCCAGCAGTCGGGACTCACAGAATCAGCCCCAGCATTTT
cdr3_aa: CASSRDSQNQPQHF
clone_size: .
j_call: TRBJ1-5
cdr3_length: 14
d_call: .
v_call: TRBV6-2/TRBV6-3

cdr3_nt: TGCGCCAGCAGCTTGGACCCCAGGGGGGTGGACACTGAAGCTTTCTTT
cdr3_aa: CASSLDPRGVDTEAFF
clone_size: few
j_call: TRBJ1-1
cdr3_length: 16
d_call: TRBD1
v_call: TRBV5-1

cdr3_nt: TGTGCCAGCAGCTTAGCGACAGGGAACCAGGATTTCTACACCTTC
cdr3_aa: CASSLATGNQDFYTF
clone_size: .
j_call: TRBJ1-2
cdr3_length: 15
d_call: TRBD1
v_call: TRBV7-2

cdr3_nt: TGTGCCAGCAGCTTTGAGTCAGTTGATTATGGCTACACCTTC
cdr3_aa: CASSFESVDYGYTF
clone_size: many
j_call: TRBJ1-2
cdr3_length: 14
d_call: .
v_call: TRBV5-5

cdr3_nt: TGTGCCAGCAGCCTGACCTCGTCCAGGGCTAATGAGCAGTTCTTC
cdr3_aa: CASSLTSSRANEQFF
clone_size: few
j_call: TRBJ2-1
cdr3_length: 15
d_call: .
v_call: TRBV7-3

cdr3_nt: TGTGCCAGCAGTTACTCGAAGATGAACACTGAAGCTTTCTTT
cdr3_aa: CASSYSKMNTEAFF
clone_size: .
j_call: TRBJ1-1
cdr3_length: 14
d_call: .
v_call: TRBV6-5

cdr3_nt: TGTGCCAGCAGCTTAGGGCGGGACTCCGCTCCCCAGTACTTC
cdr3_aa: CASSLGRDSAPQYF
clone_size: .
j_call: TRBJ2-5
cdr3_length: 14
d_call: .
v_call: TRBV7-2

cdr3_nt: TGTGCCAGCAGCTTGGATGGAGATACGCAGTATTTT
cdr3_aa: CASSLDGDTQYF
clone_size: .
j_call: TRBJ2-3
cdr3_length: 12
d_call: .
v_call: TRBV5-4

cdr3_nt: TGCAGCGTTGATGCGTCGGGACTAGATCCCTACGAGCAGTACTTC
cdr3_aa: CSVDASGLDPYEQYF
clone_size: few
j_call: TRBJ2-7
cdr3_length: 15
d_call: TRBD2
v_call: TRBV29-1

cdr3_nt: TGTGCCAGCAGCTTAGGAGGGATTGAAGCTTTCTTT
cdr3_aa: CASSLGGIEAFF
clone_size: .
j_call: TRBJ1-1
cdr3_length: 12
d_call: .
v_call: TRBV7-2

cdr3_nt: TGCGCCAGCAGCTTGGCCACATCGGGGGATCCCTACGAGCAGTACTTC
cdr3_aa: CASSLATSGDPYEQYF
clone_size: many
j_call: TRBJ2-7
cdr3_length: 16
d_call: .
v_call: TRBV5-1

cdr3_nt: TGTGCCACCAGCAGGCGAAAGTCACAGCAAGAGACCCAGTACTTC
cdr3_aa: CATSRRKSQQETQYF
clone_size: few
j_call: TRBJ2-5
cdr3_length: 15
d_call: .
v_call: TRBV15

cdr3_nt: TGTGCCAGCAGCTTATCTAGCGGGAGCCTCGAGCAGTACTTC
cdr3_aa: CASSLSSGSLEQYF
clone_size: many
j_call: TRBJ2-7
cdr3_length: 14
d_call: TRBD2
v_call: TRBV7-9

cdr3_nt: TGTGCCAGCACTCAGACATCAGGGTCCACTGAAGCTTTCTTT
cdr3_aa: CASTQTSGSTEAFF
clone_size: few
j_call: TRBJ1-1
cdr3_length: 14
d_call: .
v_call: TRBV7-3

cdr3_nt: TGTGCCAGCAGTGAGGGAACCCTCTACGAGCAGTACTTC
cdr3_aa: CASSEGTLYEQYF
clone_size: .
j_call: TRBJ2-7
cdr3_length: 13
d_call: .
v_call: TRBV2

cdr3_nt: TGTGCCAGCTCTGTGGTCTACGAGCAGTACTTC
cdr3_aa: CASSVVYEQYF
clone_size: few
j_call: TRBJ2-7
cdr3_length: 11
d_call: .
v_call: TRBV6-1

cdr3_nt: TGTGCCAGCAGTTTCCATAGGGGACATCTCTTCGAGCAGTACTTC
cdr3_aa: CASSFHRGHLFEQYF
clone_size: many
j_call: TRBJ2-7
cdr3_length: 15
d_call: .
v_call: TRBV27

cdr3_nt: TGTGCCAGCAGCTTAGACAGGGTAGGCGAGCAGTACTTC
cdr3_aa: CASSLDRVGEQYF
clone_size: .
j_call: TRBJ2-7
cdr3_length: 13
d_call: .
v_call: TRBV7-8

cdr3_nt: TGCAGTGCTAGAGATCTCCAGCGGGGAGGGAACACCGGGGAGCTGTTTTTT
cdr3_aa: CSARDLQRGGNTGELFF
clone_size: .
j_call: TRBJ2-2
cdr3_length: 17
d_call: TRBD2
v_call: TRBV20-1

cdr3_nt: TGTGCCAGCTCACCACAGGGGACAGGGGGGTACGAGCAGTACTTC
cdr3_aa: CASSPQGTGGYEQYF
clone_size: few
j_call: TRBJ2-7
cdr3_length: 15
d_call: TRBD1
v_call: TRBV18

cdr3_nt: TGTGCCACCAGTGATTCCCTAGCGGCAGATACGCAGTATTTT
cdr3_aa: CATSDSLAADTQYF
clone_size: .
j_call: TRBJ2-3
cdr3_length: 14
d_call: TRBD2
v_call: TRBV24-1

cdr3_nt: TGTGCCAGCAGCGGAGGCCGGGACAGGGGAGAGACCCAGTACTTC
cdr3_aa: CASSGGRDRGETQYF
clone_size: few
j_call: TRBJ2-5
cdr3_length: 15
d_call: TRBD1
v_call: TRBV14

cdr3_nt: TGCGCCAGCAGCCAAGCCGGGACTAGGCGTTTCTTC
cdr3_aa: CASSQAGTRRFF
clone_size: many
j_call: TRBJ2-1
cdr3_length: 12
d_call: TRBD2
v_call: TRBV4-1

cdr3_nt: TGTGCCAGCAGCGTTGGGGCTTCGACCTACAATGAGCAGTTCTTC
cdr3_aa: CASSVGASTYNEQFF
clone_size: few
j_call: TRBJ2-1
cdr3_length: 15
d_call: .
v_call: TRBV9

cdr3_nt: TGTGCCAGCAGCGGAGACGGACTAGGTGAGCAGTTCTTC
cdr3_aa: CASSGDGLGEQFF
clone_size: many
j_call: TRBJ2-1
cdr3_length: 13
d_call: TRBD2
v_call: TRBV7-2

cdr3_nt: TGTGCCAGCAGCCTAGGGGGCCAGAGAGGGGTAGATACGCAGTATTTT
cdr3_aa: CASSLGGQRGVDTQYF
clone_size: once
j_call: TRBJ2-3
cdr3_length: 16
d_call: TRBD1
v_call: TRBV11-2

cdr3_nt: TGTGCCATCAGTGGAGGGGCGGGCTACGAGCAGTACTTC
cdr3_aa: CAISGGAGYEQYF
clone_size: few
j_call: TRBJ2-7
cdr3_length: 13
d_call: .
v_call: TRBV10-3

cdr3_nt: TGTGCCATCACCGACCGAAGCTCTGGGGCCAACGTCCTGACTTTC
cdr3_aa: CAITDRSSGANVLTF
clone_size: .
j_call: TRBJ2-6
cdr3_length: 15
d_call: .
v_call: TRBV10-3

cdr3_nt: TGCAGTGCGGTGGCGTTGGAGGGGTTCAATGAGCAGTTCTTC
cdr3_aa: CSAVALEGFNEQFF
clone_size: .
j_call: TRBJ2-1
cdr3_length: 14
d_call: .
v_call: TRBV20-1

cdr3_nt: TGTGCCAGCAGCTTAGTGGGGACTAGCGGGGGTATGAATGAGCAGTTCTTC
cdr3_aa: CASSLVGTSGGMNEQFF
clone_size: few
j_call: TRBJ2-1
cdr3_length: 17
d_call: TRBD2
v_call: TRBV7-2

cdr3_nt: TGCGCCAGCAGCGCGGGGACAGCTAACAATGAGCAGTTCTTC
cdr3_aa: CASSAGTANNEQFF
clone_size: few
j_call: TRBJ2-1
cdr3_length: 14
d_call: .
v_call: TRBV5-1

cdr3_nt: TGTGCCAGCAGTTTTGGCTTTTACAATGAGCAGTTCTTC
cdr3_aa: CASSFGFYNEQFF
clone_size: .
j_call: TRBJ2-1
cdr3_length: 13
d_call: .
v_call: TRBV27

cdr3_nt: TGCGCCAGCAGCTTGGAAAACAGGCTCATGAACACTGAAGCTTTCTTT
cdr3_aa: CASSLENRLMNTEAFF
clone_size: few
j_call: TRBJ1-1
cdr3_length: 16
d_call: .
v_call: TRBV5-1

cdr3_nt: TGTGCCAGCAGTTACTCTCTAGCGGGGATGGGGGAGCAGTACTTC
cdr3_aa: CASSYSLAGMGEQYF
clone_size: .
j_call: TRBJ2-7
cdr3_length: 15
d_call: TRBD2
v_call: TRBV6-5